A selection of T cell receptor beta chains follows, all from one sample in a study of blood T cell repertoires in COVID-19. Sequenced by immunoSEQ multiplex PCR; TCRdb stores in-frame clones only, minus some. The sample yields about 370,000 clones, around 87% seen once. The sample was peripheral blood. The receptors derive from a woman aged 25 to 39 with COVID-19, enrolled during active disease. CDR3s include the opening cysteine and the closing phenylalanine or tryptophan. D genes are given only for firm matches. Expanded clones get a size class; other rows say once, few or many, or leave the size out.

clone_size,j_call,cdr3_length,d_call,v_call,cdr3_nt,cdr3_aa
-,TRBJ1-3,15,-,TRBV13,TGTGCCAGCAGCTTAGAAAGGGGGACAGGAAACACCATATATTTT,CASSLERGTGNTIYF
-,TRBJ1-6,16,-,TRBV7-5,TGTGCCAGAAGCTCCCTTCCATCGGGTTATAATTCACCCCTCCACTTT,CARSSLPSGYNSPLHF
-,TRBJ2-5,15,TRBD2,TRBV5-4,TGTGCCAGCAGCTTAGCTAGCGGGAGGTTCGAGACCCAGTACTTC,CASSLASGRFETQYF
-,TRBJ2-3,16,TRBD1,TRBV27,TGTGCCAGCAGTTTATATGGGGACAGAACCACAGATACGCAGTATTTT,CASSLYGDRTTDTQYF
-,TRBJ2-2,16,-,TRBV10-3,TGTGCCATCAGCCCCAGGGCCCCCTCGAACACCGGGGAGCTGTTTTTT,CAISPRAPSNTGELFF
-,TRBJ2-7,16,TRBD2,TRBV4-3,TGCGCCAGCAGCCAGGGTCCTAGCGGAGAGGGGTACGAGCAGTACTTC,CASSQGPSGEGYEQYF
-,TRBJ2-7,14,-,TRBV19,TGTGCCAGTAGTAATGGCAGGGGCGACTACGAGCAGTACTTC,CASSNGRGDYEQYF
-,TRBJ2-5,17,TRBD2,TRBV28,TGTGCCAGCAGTTTATCGGGACTAGCGGGATATAGAGAGACCCAGTACTTC,CASSLSGLAGYRETQYF
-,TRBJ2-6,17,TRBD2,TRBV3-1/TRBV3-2,TGTGCCAGCAGCCAATGGGGTCTAGCGGCTGGGGCCAACGTCCTGACTTTC,CASSQWGLAAGANVLTF
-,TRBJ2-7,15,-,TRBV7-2,TGTGCCAGCAGCTTAATGGTGGGAGGGGGAGGCGAGCAGTACTTC,CASSLMVGGGGEQYF
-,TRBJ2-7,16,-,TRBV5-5,TGTGCCAGCAGCCCCTCCCCCGGGAGCGCCAACTACGAGCAGTACTTC,CASSPSPGSANYEQYF
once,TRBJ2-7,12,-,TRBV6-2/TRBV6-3,TGTGCCAGCAGTAGCGGAACCTACGAGCAGTACTTC,CASSSGTYEQYF
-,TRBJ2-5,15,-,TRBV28,TGTGCCAGCAGCGAACAGGGAGGGGCCCAAGAGACCCAGTACTTC,CASSEQGGAQETQYF
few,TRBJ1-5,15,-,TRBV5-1,TGCGCCAGCAGCTTAGGGGAATCAAGCAATCAGCCCCAGCATTTT,CASSLGESSNQPQHF
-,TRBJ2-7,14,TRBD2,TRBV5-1,TGCGCCAGCAGAACTAGCGGGACGTTGTACGAGCAGTACTTC,CASRTSGTLYEQYF
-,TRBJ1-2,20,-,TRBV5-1,TGCGCCAGCAGCTTGGTGGGGGACACCACGTCTAGGGCACGGGGTGCTAGCTACACCTTC,CASSLVGDTTSRARGASYTF
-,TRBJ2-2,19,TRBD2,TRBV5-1,TGCGCCAGCAGCCGCCGGACTAGAGAAATGATACGGGGCGCCGGGGAGCTGTTTTTT,CASSRRTREMIRGAGELFF
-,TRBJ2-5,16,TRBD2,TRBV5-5,TGTGCCAGCAGCTTAGGACTAGCGGGAGGCCCGAAGACCCAGTACTTC,CASSLGLAGGPKTQYF
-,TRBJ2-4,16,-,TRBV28,TGTGCCAGCAGTTTACAGGGCGGAAGGGCCAAAAACATTCAGTACTTC,CASSLQGGRAKNIQYF
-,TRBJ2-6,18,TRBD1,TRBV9,TGTGCCAGCAGCGTAGAAGGGGGCCACATCTCTGGGGCCAACGTCCTGACTTTC,CASSVEGGHISGANVLTF
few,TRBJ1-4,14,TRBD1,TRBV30,TGTGCCTGGAGTACAGGGGGCGACGGTGAAAAACTGTTTTTT,CAWSTGGDGEKLFF
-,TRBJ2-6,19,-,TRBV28,TGTGCCAGCAGTTCCGATACAGGGCCCCTATTCTCTGGGGCCAACGTCCTGACTTTC,CASSSDTGPLFSGANVLTF
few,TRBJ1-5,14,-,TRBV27,TGTGCCAGCAGTTTATCGTCCCGGAATCAGCCCCAGCATTTT,CASSLSSRNQPQHF
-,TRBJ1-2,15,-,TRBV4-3,TGCGCCAGCAGCCAAGATGAGGCGGGTCTAGGCGGCTACACCTTC,CASSQDEAGLGGYTF
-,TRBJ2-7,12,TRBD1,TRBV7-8,TGTGCCAGTAGACAGGGACCCTACGAGCAGTACTTC,CASRQGPYEQYF
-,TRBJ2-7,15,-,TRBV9,TGTGCCAGCAGCGTAGAAGGAGGGGTTGACTACGAGCAGTACTTC,CASSVEGGVDYEQYF
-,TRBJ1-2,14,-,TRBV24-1,TGTGCCACCAGTGATCACAGACGCAGCTATGGCTACACCTTC,CATSDHRRSYGYTF
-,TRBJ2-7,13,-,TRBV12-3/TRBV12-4,TGTGCCAGCAGTTTAGTGGCCCCCCACGAGCAGTACTTC,CASSLVAPHEQYF
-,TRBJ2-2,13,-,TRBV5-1,TGCGCCAGCAGCTTGACTTACACCGGGGAGCTGTTTTTT,CASSLTYTGELFF
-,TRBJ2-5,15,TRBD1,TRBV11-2,TGTGCCAGCAGCCCGGGACAGGGGATATATGAGACCCAGTACTTC,CASSPGQGIYETQYF
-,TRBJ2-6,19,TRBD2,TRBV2,TGTGCCAGCAGTGTGTCGTTTAGCGGGAGGGCCTCTGGGGCCAACGTCCTGACTTTC,CASSVSFSGRASGANVLTF
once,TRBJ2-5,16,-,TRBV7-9,TGTGCCAGCAGCTTAGTGGCGGCGGGGAGCCTAGAGACCCAGTACTTC,CASSLVAAGSLETQYF
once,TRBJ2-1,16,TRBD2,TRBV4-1,TGCGCCAGCAGCCTCCCGGGGCTAGCGGGAGGGGATGAGCAGTTCTTC,CASSLPGLAGGDEQFF
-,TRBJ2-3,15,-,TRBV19,TGTGCCAGTGCCGACAAAAGCGGAGTCACAGATACGCAGTATTTT,CASADKSGVTDTQYF
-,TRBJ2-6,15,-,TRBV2,TGTGCCAGTCGGAGGCGGGTTTTCGGAACCAACGTCCTGACTTTC,CASRRRVFGTNVLTF
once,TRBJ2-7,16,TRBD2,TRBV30,TGTGCCTGGAGTGTACGCCGACTAGCGGGAGGGCGAGAGCAGTACTTC,CAWSVRRLAGGREQYF
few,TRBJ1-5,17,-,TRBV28,TGTGCCAGCAGTTTGCTGCAGGGAGGAGGAGGAGATCAGCCCCAGCATTTT,CASSLLQGGGGDQPQHF